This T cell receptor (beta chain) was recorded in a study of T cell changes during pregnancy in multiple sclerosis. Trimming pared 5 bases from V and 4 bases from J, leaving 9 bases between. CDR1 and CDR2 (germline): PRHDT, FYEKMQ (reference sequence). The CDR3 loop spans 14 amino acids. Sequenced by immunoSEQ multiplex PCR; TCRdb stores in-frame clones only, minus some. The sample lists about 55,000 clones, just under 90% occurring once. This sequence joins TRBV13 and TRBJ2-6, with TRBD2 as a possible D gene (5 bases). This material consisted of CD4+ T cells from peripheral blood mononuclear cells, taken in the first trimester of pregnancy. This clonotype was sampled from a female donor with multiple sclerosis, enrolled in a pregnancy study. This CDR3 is CASSPGNGANVLTF. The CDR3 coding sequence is TGTGCCAGCAGCCCGGGGAACGGGGCCAACGTCCTGACTTTC.